These 32 T cell receptor beta chains came from one sample sequenced in a study of blood T cells in healthy people across ages. The authors ran a second PCR of roughly 7 to 11 cycles using a sample-barcoded 5' primer and a J-beta primer mix. One entry per CDR3 protein, called by TCRdb with MiXCR from the 5' RACE reads. The sample yields 600,000 to 1,000,000 distinct CDR3 sequences, around 25% seen once. The sample was also linked to a second study, of T cells of mothers and their children.

Sequencing was performed on blood. These receptors were taken from a boy aged 10-17 years in good health.

This chain uses TRBV28 with TRBJ2-5, with a possible D match to TRBD2 (6 bases). Germline V gene lookup returns CDR1 MDHEN and CDR2 SYDVKM. This CDR3 has 15 residues. V lost 2 bases to trimming and J lost 4 bases, with 14 bases between them. The CDR3 reads CASSLAGNWGETQYF. The CDR3 nucleotides are TGTGCCAGCAGTTTAGCGGGGAATTGGGGAGAGACCCAGTACTTC.

CDR3 nucleotide sequence: TGCAGCGTTGAATTGGACAGGGAGGTAGAGACCCAGTACTTC. This sequence encodes CSVELDREVETQYF. The V gene is TRBV29-1, the J gene TRBJ2-5, with 8 bases lining up with TRBD1. CDR1 SQVTM and CDR2 ANQGSEA come from the germline V gene. V dropped 2 bases and J dropped 4; count of bases not matched to a gene: 6. The CDR3 extends over 14 amino acids.

V gene TRBV11-2 combines with J gene TRBJ2-1; 11 bases are shared with TRBD2. V lost 5 bases to trimming and J lost 0 bases; unmatched junction nucleotides: 12. From germline, CDR1 is SGHAT and CDR2 FQNNGV. This CDR3 region has 19 residues. CDR3 protein: CASSHGGLAELSSYNEQFF. CDR3 DNA: TGTGCCAGCAGCCATGGGGGACTAGCGGAGCTGAGCTCCTACAATGAGCAGTTCTTC. The entire variable domain, with the rest obtained from reference TRBV11-2 and TRBJ2-1, is as follows: EAGVAQSPRYKIIEKRQSVAFWCNPISGHATLYWYQQILGQGPKLLIQFQNNGVVDDSQLPKDRFSAERLKGVDSTLKIQPAKLEDSAVYLCASSHGGLAELSSYNEQFFGPGTRLTVL.

V and J are TRBV28 and TRBJ1-6; 9 bases are shared with TRBD1. V shed 11 bases and J 7 bases; nucleotides not matched to a gene: 6. The germline gives CDR1 MDHEN, CDR2 SYDVKM. This CDR3 has 13 residues. The chain's CDR3 is CAARTGENSPLHF. In nucleotides, the CDR3 is TGTGCCGCCAGGACAGGGGAAAATTCACCCCTCCACTTT.

This chain uses TRBV21-1 with TRBJ2-5; TRBD1 is taken as the D call from the table, unchecked against the DNA. TRBV21-1 is classified as a pseudogene. This CDR3 spans 15 amino acids. The CDR3 DNA is TGTGCCAGCAGTTTGACAGGGATGGATTGTGAGACCCAGTACTTC. Encoded protein: CASSLTGMDCETQYF.

V and J are TRBV7-9 and TRBJ2-5; D ambiguous. The better agreement between TRBJ2-1 and the DNA end casts doubt on the J call. The germline gives CDR1 SEHNR, CDR2 FQNEAQ (reference sequence). This CDR3 is built from 15 residues. The CDR3 nucleotides are TGTGCCAGCAGCTTAGCCCGTAGTAGGGACAATGAGCAGTTCTTC. Translating it yields CASSLARSRDNEQFF.

This clonotype turned up a few times. The chain is built from TRBV4-2 and TRBJ2-1; 10 positions agree with TRBD2. The germline CDR1 and CDR2 sequences are LGHNA and YNFKEQ. The CDR3 has 16 residues. Unmatched junction bases numbered 7, after V lost 0 bases and J lost 8 bases. CDR3 sequence reads: CASSQDPAGGNDEQFF. The CDR3 DNA reads as TGTGCCAGCAGCCAAGATCCAGCGGGAGGGAATGATGAGCAGTTCTTC.

This clonotype has more than one count but fewer than ten. V is TRBV28 and J is TRBJ2-7; D may match TRBD1 or TRBD2 (6 bases each). The V gene's germline CDR1 is MDHEN and CDR2 SYDVKM. Trimming removed 4 bases from V and 8 bases from J, with 15 bases in between. CDR3 length equals 13 residues. CDR3: CASSWGASLQQYF. DNA for the CDR3: TGTGCCAGCAGTTGGGGGGCTTCCCTCCAGCAGTACTTC. The full variable domain, with the rest looked up from reference TRBV28 and TRBJ2-7, is DVKVTQSSRYLVKRTGEKVFLECVQDMDHENMFWYRQDPGLGLRLIYFSYDVKMKEKGDIPEGYSVSREKKERFSLILESASTNQTSMYLCASSWGASLQQYFGPGTRLTVT.

The V call is TRBV2, the J call TRBJ2-6; D is ambiguous. This CDR3 has 15 amino acids. Germline V lookup: CDR1 SNHLY, CDR2 FYNNEI. Trimming stripped 5 bases from V and 0 bases from J, with 8 bases between. The CDR3 reads CASSTVISGANVLTF. DNA for the CDR3: TGTGCCAGCAGTACTGTCATCTCTGGGGCCAACGTCCTGACTTTC.

This clonotype was observed a handful of times. The chain recombines TRBV2 with TRBJ2-7, with D tentatively TRBD2 (5 bases). This CDR3 region has 12 residues. With 8 bases removed from V and 7 bases from J, the gap between germline ends came to 15 bases. The germline CDR1 and CDR2 sequences are SNHLY and FYNNEI. The CDR3 DNA is TGTGCCAGCGGACTGATCCCGGGGGAGCAGTACTTC. It yields the protein CASGLIPGEQYF. The full variable domain, its missing parts supplied by reference TRBV2 and TRBJ2-7, is EPEVTQTPSHQVTQMGQEVILRCVPISNHLYFYWYRQILGQKVEFLVSFYNNEISEKSEIFDDQFSVERPDGSNFTLKIRSTKLEDSAMYFCASGLIPGEQYFGPGTRLTVT.

This clonotype occurred once. V usage is TRBV5-1 and J usage is TRBJ2-1; perhaps TRBD1 as D (5 bases). The DNA end favors TRBJ2-7, so the J call may be wrong. This CDR3 has 16 residues. In germline, CDR1 is SGHRS, CDR2 YFSETQ. CDR3 DNA sequence: TGCGCCAGCAGCTTGGATGCCGGGTTAGGGGCCTACGAGCAGTACTTC. It yields the protein CASSLDAGLGAYEQYF.

The rearrangement joins TRBV7-9 to TRBJ2-5; a possible D gene is TRBD2 (5 bases). Germline V gene lookup returns CDR1 SEHNR and CDR2 FQNEAQ (reference sequence). Trimming stripped 8 bases from V and 4 bases from J, with 20 bases between. The CDR3 covers 15 residues. The CDR3 nucleotides are TGTGCCAGCGTCAGAGGGTTGATGGTTGGAGAGACCCAGTACTTC. This encodes CASVRGLMVGETQYF.

V usage is TRBV10-3 and J usage is TRBJ2-3; D might be TRBD2 (6 bases). The V end was cut by 4 bases, the J end by 1 base, with 15 bases between. Germline V gene data show CDR1 as ENHRY and CDR2 as SYGVKD. The CDR3 covers 16 residues. The CDR3 DNA is TGTGCCATCAGTGCTATGACTAGTCATCGCACAGATACGCAGTATTTT. Residues: CAISAMTSHRTDTQYF.

This clonotype was detected a few times. The germline gene is not matched at one end of the junction; a read error may be the cause. This chain connects TRBV20-1 to TRBJ2-7; tentative D call: TRBD2 (5 bases). The CDR3 has 12 residues. The germline CDR1 and CDR2 sequences are DFQATT and SNEGSKA (reference sequence). CDR3 sequence reads: CSASSGFYEQYF. CDR3 nucleotides: TGCAGCGCTAGCTCCGGCTTCTACGAGCAGTACTTC.

The CDR3 DNA reads TGTGCCAGCAGTTTCGGCAGGGTGGGATCTGACACCGGGGAGCTGTTTTTT. This gives the protein CASSFGRVGSDTGELFF. V and J are TRBV12-3 or TRBV12-4 and TRBJ2-2; D possibly corresponds to TRBD1 (5 bases). The CDR3 extends over 17 amino acids. Between the trimmed V and J ends, which lost 3 bases and 3 bases, there was a span of 17 bases.

This clonotype has only a few counts. CDR3 nucleotides: TGTGCCAGCAAAGACAGGGTCGAGGAAGAGCAGTACTTC. This gives the protein CASKDRVEEEQYF. The chain uses TRBV28 and TRBJ2-7; 7 bases agree with TRBD1. CDR1 is MDHEN and CDR2 is SYDVKM in the germline V gene. The CDR3 is made up of 13 amino acids. Trimming took 7 bases from V and 7 from J; bases not matched to a gene: 10. The variable domain in full, with the rest retrieved from reference TRBV28 and TRBJ2-7, is DVKVTQSSRYLVKRTGEKVFLECVQDMDHENMFWYRQDPGLGLRLIYFSYDVKMKEKGDIPEGYSVSREKKERFSLILESASTNQTSMYLCASKDRVEEEQYFGPGTRLTVT.

This clonotype has just a few counts. The chain recombines TRBV2 with TRBJ2-1; 11 positions match TRBD2. Germline-derived CDR1 and CDR2 are SNHLY and FYNNEI. The CDR3 loop spans 13 amino acids. V shed 8 bases and J 3 bases; nucleotides not matched to a gene: 0. CDR3 protein: CASGLAGYNEQFF. Here the CDR3 DNA reads TGTGCCAGCGGACTAGCGGGCTACAATGAGCAGTTCTTC.

This sequence joins TRBV20-1 and TRBJ2-5; possible D gene TRBD2, 6 bases. Germline lookup yields CDR1 DFQATT and CDR2 SNEGSKA (reference sequence). Trimming pared 5 bases from V and 9 bases from J, leaving 19 bases between. CDR3 length: 13 residues. CDR3: CSAGAISGGAQYF. In nucleotides, the CDR3 is TGCAGTGCTGGGGCGATTAGCGGAGGGGCCCAGTACTTC.

Worth noting for this clonotype: The germline gene is not matched at one end of the junction; a read error may be the cause. The J gene is TRBJ2-6, the V gene TRBV5-1; TRBD2 is a possible D gene (6 bases). The germline V gene encodes CDR1 SGHRS and CDR2 YFSETQ. CDR3 length equals 16 residues. CDR3 protein: CASGLVSGAGANVLTF. The CDR3 DNA reads TGCGCCAGCGGCTTGGTTTCGGGGGCTGGGGCCAACGTCCTGACTTTC.

This clonotype was found a few times. CDR3 protein: CASSLALAVNTEAFF. CDR3 nucleotide sequence: TGTGCCAGCAGCTTAGCGCTCGCAGTGAACACTGAAGCTTTCTTT. This chain links TRBV7-2 with TRBJ1-1, with no clear D. V was shortened by 0 bases and J by 0 bases, with 8 bases between the two germline ends. The CDR3 totals 15 residues. CDR1 and CDR2 (germline): SGHTA, FQGNSA.

This clonotype was detected only a few times. At one end, the junction sequence differs from germline, possibly due to a read error. This chain links TRBV7-9 with TRBJ1-6; D perhaps matches TRBD1 (5 bases). From germline, CDR1 is SEHNR and CDR2 FQNEAQ (reference sequence). CDR3 length: 14 amino acids. DNA for the CDR3: TGTGCCAGCAGCACCCGGGACGGTAATTCACCCCTCCGCTTT. Protein: CASSTRDGNSPLRF.

The chain uses TRBV28 and TRBJ2-7; the match to TRBD1 covers 8 bases. The CDR3 has 16 amino acids. After removal of 5 bases from V and 0 bases from J, the junction contained 9 bases not matched to a gene. Germline V CDR1 and CDR2: MDHEN, SYDVKM. The DNA for the CDR3 is TGTGCCAGCAGTGACCCCGGACAGGGAGACTCCTACGAGCAGTACTTC. It specifies CASSDPGQGDSYEQYF.

The V gene is TRBV15, the J gene TRBJ2-1; D tentatively reads TRBD1 or TRBD2 (5 bases each). Germline V CDR1 and CDR2: LNHNV, YYDKDF (reference sequence). V gave up 3 bases and J gave up 7 bases, with 16 bases separating them. CDR3 length: 15 amino acids. This chain's CDR3 is CATSSRGLGLNEQFF. As DNA, the CDR3 is TGTGCCACCAGCAGCCGGGGCCTCGGGTTAAATGAGCAGTTCTTC. Full variable domain (remainder filled in from reference TRBV15 and TRBJ2-1): DAMVIQNPRYQVTQFGKPVTLSCSQTLNHNVMYWYQQKSSQAPKLLFHYYDKDFNNEADTPDNFQSRRPNTSFCFLDIRSPGLGDTAMYLCATSSRGLGLNEQFFGPGTRLTVL.

The gene calls are TRBV11-2 and TRBJ2-7; 8 bases are a match to TRBD1. CDR3 length: 15 residues. The V and J ends lost 1 base and 2 bases, in that order; junction bases with no gene match: 4. CDR1 is SGHAT, CDR2 FQNNGV, per germline. CDR3: CASSLARTGTYEQYF. CDR3 sequence (DNA): TGTGCCAGCAGCTTAGCAAGGACAGGGACCTACGAGCAGTACTTC.

In this sample, this clonotype turned up a few times. The V gene is TRBV29-1, the J gene TRBJ2-7; tentative D call: TRBD1 (5 bases). The end of the DNA is better explained by TRBJ2-5, so the J call may be wrong. This CDR3 spans 14 amino acids. Germline V lookup: CDR1 SQVTM, CDR2 ANQGSEA. CDR3 DNA sequence: TGCAGCGTTGAAGTTTGGACACGTCAAGAGACCCAGTACTTC. Translated, it gives CSVEVWTRQETQYF.

This clonotype was picked up a small number of times. The junction departs from the called germline gene at one end, perhaps through a read error. The chain uses TRBV29-1 and TRBJ1-1; D possibly corresponds to TRBD1 (5 bases). Germline assignment: CDR1 SQVTM and CDR2 ANQGSEA. This CDR3 contains 13 residues. The CDR3: CSARAGLNTEASF. Written as DNA, the CDR3 is TGCAGCGCCCGGGCAGGGCTGAACACTGAAGCTTCCTTT. Looking up the rest from reference TRBV29-1 and TRBJ1-1 gives the full variable domain: SAVISQKPSRDICQRGTSLTIQCQVDSQVTMMFWYRQQPGQSLTLIATANQGSEATYESGFVIDKFPISRPNLTFSTLTVSNMSPEDSSIYLCSARAGLNTEASFGQGTRLTVV.

This clonotype has only a few counts. The chain employs TRBV30 and TRBJ2-7, with 10 positions matching TRBD1. The CDR3 is made up of 14 amino acids. Germline V gene data show CDR1 as GTSNPN and CDR2 as SVGIG (reference sequence). The J segment lost 3 bases and the V segment lost 0 bases, leaving 2 bases of the junction unmatched. The CDR3 DNA sequence: TGTGCCTGGAGTGTCGGGACAGGGGACTACGAGCAGTACTTC. Residues: CAWSVGTGDYEQYF.

This clonotype has more than one count but fewer than ten. The chain couples TRBV20-1 to TRBJ2-1, with D perhaps assigned TRBD1 or TRBD2 (5 bases each). V lost 0 bases to trimming and J lost 6 bases, with 12 bases between them. From germline, CDR1 is DFQATT and CDR2 SNEGSKA (reference sequence). The CDR3 totals 14 residues. This CDR3 is CSARDHAGSNEQFF. The CDR3 DNA reads TGCAGTGCTAGAGACCATGCAGGGAGCAATGAGCAGTTCTTC.

This clonotype came up a few times. This chain joins TRBV5-5 and TRBJ2-1, with 9 bases lining up with TRBD2. CDR1 is SGHKS, CDR2 YYEKEE, per germline (reference sequence). This CDR3 spans 12 amino acids. The ends lost 3 bases at V and 13 bases at J; junction bases unmatched: 5. CDR3 amino acids: CASSSSGLAQFF. In nucleotides, the CDR3 is TGTGCCAGCAGCTCTTCGGGACTAGCCCAGTTCTTC.

The gene calls are TRBV29-1 and TRBJ2-4; 10 nucleotides line up with TRBD1. The V gene end was trimmed by 0 bases and the J gene end by 10 bases; junction bases not matched to a gene: 9. Germline CDR1 reads SQVTM; CDR2 reads ANQGSEA. There are 15 residues in the CDR3. As DNA, the CDR3 is TGCAGCGTTGAAGAGGCGGGACAGGGGCTTCTGATTCAGTACTTC. Its translation: CSVEEAGQGLLIQYF. Combining the CDR3 with reference TRBV29-1 and TRBJ2-4 gives the whole variable domain SAVISQKPSRDICQRGTSLTIQCQVDSQVTMMFWYRQQPGQSLTLIATANQGSEATYESGFVIDKFPISRPNLTFSTLTVSNMSPEDSSIYLCSVEEAGQGLLIQYFGAGTRLSVL.

This sequence joins TRBV4-2 and TRBJ1-1; D not resolved. The CDR3 is 14 amino acids. The germline V and J ends were trimmed by 3 bases and 1 base, with 9 bases remaining between them. CDR1 is LGHNA, CDR2 YNFKEQ, per germline. The CDR3: CASSQAATNTEAFF. DNA of the CDR3: TGTGCCAGCAGCCAGGCAGCCACGAACACTGAAGCTTTCTTT.

In its sample, this clonotype was seen a few times. The rearrangement links TRBV19 to TRBJ1-1; D gene unclear. The CDR3 runs to 14 residues. V was shortened by 9 bases and J by 0 bases, with 14 bases between the two germline ends. Germline-derived CDR1 and CDR2 are LNHDA and SQIVND (reference sequence). The CDR3: CASTINDMNTEAFF. In DNA, the CDR3 is TGTGCCAGCACCATAAATGATATGAACACTGAAGCTTTCTTT.